The clone carrying this TCR beta chain has a count of ten or more. No antigen is known for it. CDR1 MDHEN and CDR2 SYDVKM come from the germline V gene. V shed 6 bases, J shed 3 bases, and the junction held 6 bases outside the gene matches. The CDR3 covers 15 residues. The sample originates from a study of identical twins. Study observations and caveats: For out-of-frame alpha sequences shared by twins, low generation probability was in excess.

TCRdb analysed the 5' RACE reads with MiXCR anew, one entry per CDR3 protein. The sample contains around 500,000 distinct CDR3 sequences, 14% of which appear only once. This same sample was also taken into another study, of yellow fever vaccine responses in identical twins.

Sequencing input: CD4+ T cells sorted from blood. This chain joins TRBV28 and TRBJ1-5, with 9 bases that match TRBD1. The TCR was taken from a woman aged 18-29 years in good health. The CDR3 DNA reads TGTGCCAGCAGACCGACAGGGGGAAACAATCAGCCCCAGCATTTT. As protein: CASRPTGGNNQPQHF.